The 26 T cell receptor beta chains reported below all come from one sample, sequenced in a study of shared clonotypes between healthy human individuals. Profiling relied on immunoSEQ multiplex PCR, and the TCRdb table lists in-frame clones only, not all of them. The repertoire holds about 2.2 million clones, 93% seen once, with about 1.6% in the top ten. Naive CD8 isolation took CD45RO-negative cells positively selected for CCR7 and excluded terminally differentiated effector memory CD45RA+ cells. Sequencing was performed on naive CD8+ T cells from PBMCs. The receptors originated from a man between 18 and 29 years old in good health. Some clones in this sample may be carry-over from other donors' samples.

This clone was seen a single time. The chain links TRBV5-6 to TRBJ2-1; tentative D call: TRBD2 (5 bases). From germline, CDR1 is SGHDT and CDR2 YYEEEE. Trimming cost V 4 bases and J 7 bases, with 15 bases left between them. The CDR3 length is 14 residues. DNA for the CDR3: TGTGCCAGCAGCCCATCGCCCGGGAAAAATGAGCAGTTCTTC. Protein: CASSPSPGKNEQFF.

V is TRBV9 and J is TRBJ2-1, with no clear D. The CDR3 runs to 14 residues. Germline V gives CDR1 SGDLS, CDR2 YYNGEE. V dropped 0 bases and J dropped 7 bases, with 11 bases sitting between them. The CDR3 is CASSVGAKTNEQFF. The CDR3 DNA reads TGTGCCAGCAGCGTAGGAGCGAAAACGAATGAGCAGTTCTTC.

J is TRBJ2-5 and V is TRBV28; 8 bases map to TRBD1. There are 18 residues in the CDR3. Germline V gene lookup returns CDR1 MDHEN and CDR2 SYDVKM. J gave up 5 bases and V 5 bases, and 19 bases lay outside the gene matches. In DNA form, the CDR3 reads TGTGCCAGCAGTCCCACCCCCCTTACAGGGGGGCAGAGGGAGACCCAGTACTTC. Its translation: CASSPTPLTGGQRETQYF.

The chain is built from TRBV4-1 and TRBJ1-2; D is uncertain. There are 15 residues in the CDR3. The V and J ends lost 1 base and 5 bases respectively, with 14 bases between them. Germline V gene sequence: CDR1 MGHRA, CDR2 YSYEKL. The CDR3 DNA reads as TGCGCCAGCAGCCAAGTCTCCGGGAGTGGGTATGGCTACACCTTC. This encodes CASSQVSGSGYGYTF.

CDR3 nucleotide sequence: TGTGCCAGCAGTAACCGACTAGCGGGAGGGGCAGATACGCAGTATTTT. Encoded protein: CASSNRLAGGADTQYF. The V and J genes are TRBV6-6 and TRBJ2-3, with 14 nucleotides matching TRBD2. V was clipped by 5 bases and J by 4 bases; unmatched bases: 5. CDR1 MNHNY and CDR2 SVGAGI come from the germline V gene (reference sequence). This CDR3 has 16 amino acids.

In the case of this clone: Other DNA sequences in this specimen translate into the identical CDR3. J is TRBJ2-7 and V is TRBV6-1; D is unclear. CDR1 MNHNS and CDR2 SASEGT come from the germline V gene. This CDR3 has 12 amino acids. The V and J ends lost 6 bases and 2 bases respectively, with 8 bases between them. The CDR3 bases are TGTGCCAGCAGAGACCCGACCTACGAGCAGTACTTC. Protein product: CASRDPTYEQYF.

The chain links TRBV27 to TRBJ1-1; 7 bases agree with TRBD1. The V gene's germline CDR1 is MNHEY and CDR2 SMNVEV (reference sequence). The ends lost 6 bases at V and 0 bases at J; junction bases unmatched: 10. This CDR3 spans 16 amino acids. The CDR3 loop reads CASSLGQALLNTEAFF. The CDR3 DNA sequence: TGTGCCAGCAGCCTCGGACAGGCACTACTGAACACTGAAGCTTTCTTT.

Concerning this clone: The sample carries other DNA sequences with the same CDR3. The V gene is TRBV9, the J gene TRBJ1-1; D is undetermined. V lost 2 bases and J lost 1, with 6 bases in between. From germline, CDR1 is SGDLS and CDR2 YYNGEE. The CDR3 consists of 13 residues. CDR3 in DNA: TGTGCCAGCAGCGTGGGCTCGAACACTGAAGCTTTCTTT. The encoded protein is CASSVGSNTEAFF.

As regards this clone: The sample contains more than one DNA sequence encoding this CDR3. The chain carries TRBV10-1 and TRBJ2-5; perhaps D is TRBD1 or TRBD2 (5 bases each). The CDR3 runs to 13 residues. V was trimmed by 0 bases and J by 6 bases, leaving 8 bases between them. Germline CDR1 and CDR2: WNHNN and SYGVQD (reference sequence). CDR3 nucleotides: TGCGCCAGCAGTGAGTCGAGGGGAAAGACCCAGTACTTC. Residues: CASSESRGKTQYF.

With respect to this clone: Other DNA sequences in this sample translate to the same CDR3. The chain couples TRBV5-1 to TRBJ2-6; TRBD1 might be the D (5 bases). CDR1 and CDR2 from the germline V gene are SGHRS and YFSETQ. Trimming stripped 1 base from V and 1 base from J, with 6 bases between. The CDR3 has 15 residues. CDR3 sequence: CASSLKGSGANVLTF. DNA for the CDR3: TGCGCCAGCAGCTTGAAGGGGTCTGGGGCCAACGTCCTGACTTTC.

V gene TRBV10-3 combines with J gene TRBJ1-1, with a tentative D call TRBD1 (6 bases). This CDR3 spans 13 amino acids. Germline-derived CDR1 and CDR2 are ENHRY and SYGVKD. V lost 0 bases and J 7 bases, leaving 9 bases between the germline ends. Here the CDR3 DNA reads TGTGCCATCAGTGAGTCGGGGGCGATTGAAGCTTTCTTT. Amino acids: CAISESGAIEAFF.

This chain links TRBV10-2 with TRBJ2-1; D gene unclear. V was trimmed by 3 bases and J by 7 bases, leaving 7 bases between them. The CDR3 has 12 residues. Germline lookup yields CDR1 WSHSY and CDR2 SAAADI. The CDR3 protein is CASSDLGNEQFF. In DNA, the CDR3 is TGCGCCAGCAGTGATTTGGGAAATGAGCAGTTCTTC.

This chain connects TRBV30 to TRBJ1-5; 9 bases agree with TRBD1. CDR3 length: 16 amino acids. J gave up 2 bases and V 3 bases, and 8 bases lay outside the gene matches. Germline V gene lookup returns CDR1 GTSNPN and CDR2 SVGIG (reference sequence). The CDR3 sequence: CAWSPQGAPGNQPQHF. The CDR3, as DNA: TGTGCCTGGAGCCCACAGGGGGCGCCCGGCAATCAGCCCCAGCATTTT.

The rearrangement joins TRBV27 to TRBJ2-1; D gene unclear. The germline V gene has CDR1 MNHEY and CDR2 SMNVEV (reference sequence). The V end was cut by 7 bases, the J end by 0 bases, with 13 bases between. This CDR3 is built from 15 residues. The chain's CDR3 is CASNRQKDSYNEQFF. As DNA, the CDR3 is TGTGCCAGCAATAGGCAGAAGGACTCCTACAATGAGCAGTTCTTC.

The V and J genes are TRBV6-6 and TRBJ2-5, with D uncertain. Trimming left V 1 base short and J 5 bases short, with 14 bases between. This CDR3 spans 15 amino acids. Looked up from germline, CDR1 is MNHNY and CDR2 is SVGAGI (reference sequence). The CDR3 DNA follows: TGTGCCAGCAGTTACTTCCCAGACGGACGGGAGACCCAGTACTTC. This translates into CASSYFPDGRETQYF.

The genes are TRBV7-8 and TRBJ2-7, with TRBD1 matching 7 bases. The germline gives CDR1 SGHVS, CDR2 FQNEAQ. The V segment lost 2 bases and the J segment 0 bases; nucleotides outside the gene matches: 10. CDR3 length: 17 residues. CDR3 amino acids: CASSLTQTGLLSYEQYF. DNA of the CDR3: TGTGCCAGCAGCTTAACCCAGACAGGGCTCCTCTCCTACGAGCAGTACTTC.

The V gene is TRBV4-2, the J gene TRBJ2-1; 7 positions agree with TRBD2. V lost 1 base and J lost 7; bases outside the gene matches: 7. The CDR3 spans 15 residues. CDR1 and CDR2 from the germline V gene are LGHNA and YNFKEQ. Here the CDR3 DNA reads TGTGCCAGCAGCCAAGGCCGACTAGCCTCGAATGAGCAGTTCTTC. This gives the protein CASSQGRLASNEQFF.

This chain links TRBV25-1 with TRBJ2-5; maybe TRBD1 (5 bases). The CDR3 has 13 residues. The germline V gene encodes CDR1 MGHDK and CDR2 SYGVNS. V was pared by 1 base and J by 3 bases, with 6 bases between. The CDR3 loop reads CASSEWGEETQYF. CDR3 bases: TGTGCCAGCAGTGAATGGGGCGAAGAGACCCAGTACTTC.

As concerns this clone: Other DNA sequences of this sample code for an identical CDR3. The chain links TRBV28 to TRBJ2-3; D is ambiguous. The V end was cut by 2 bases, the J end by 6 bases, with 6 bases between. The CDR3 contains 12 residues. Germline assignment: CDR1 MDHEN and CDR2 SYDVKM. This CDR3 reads CASSLGVDTQYF. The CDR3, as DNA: TGTGCCAGCAGTTTAGGGGTTGATACGCAGTATTTT.

CDR3 nucleotide sequence: TGTGCCAGCAGTTTATGGGGACGGTCTAGCTCCTACAATGAGCAGTTCTTC. It is translated as CASSLWGRSSSYNEQFF. The chain is built from TRBV28 and TRBJ2-1; D possibly matches TRBD1 or TRBD2 (5 bases each). Between the trimmed V and J ends, which lost 0 bases and 0 bases, there was a span of 12 bases. CDR3 length: 17 amino acids. The germline gives CDR1 MDHEN, CDR2 SYDVKM. Full variable domain (remainder filled in from reference TRBV28 and TRBJ2-1): DVKVTQSSRYLVKRTGEKVFLECVQDMDHENMFWYRQDPGLGLRLIYFSYDVKMKEKGDIPEGYSVSREKKERFSLILESASTNQTSMYLCASSLWGRSSSYNEQFFGPGTRLTVL.

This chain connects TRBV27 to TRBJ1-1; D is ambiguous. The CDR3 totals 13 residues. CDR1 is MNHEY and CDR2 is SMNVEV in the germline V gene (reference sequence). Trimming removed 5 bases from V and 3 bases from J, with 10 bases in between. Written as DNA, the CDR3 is TGTGCCAGCAGTCCCACGATCCACACTGAAGCTTTCTTT. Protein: CASSPTIHTEAFF.

CDR3 bases: TGCGCCAGCAGTGATAGGGACAGGGGGTTTGAGCAGTTCTTC. It translates to CASSDRDRGFEQFF. V and J are TRBV10-2 and TRBJ2-1; TRBD1 matches at 11 bases. Per the germline V gene, CDR1 is WSHSY and CDR2 is SAAADI. Unmatched junction bases numbered 4, after V lost 3 bases and J lost 9 bases. The CDR3 sequence is 14 residues long.

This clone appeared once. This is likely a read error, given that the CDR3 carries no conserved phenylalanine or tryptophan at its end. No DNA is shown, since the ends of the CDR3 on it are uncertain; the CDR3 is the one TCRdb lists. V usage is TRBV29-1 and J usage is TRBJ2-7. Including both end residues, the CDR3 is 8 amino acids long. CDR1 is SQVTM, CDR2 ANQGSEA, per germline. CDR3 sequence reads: CSVERDPG.

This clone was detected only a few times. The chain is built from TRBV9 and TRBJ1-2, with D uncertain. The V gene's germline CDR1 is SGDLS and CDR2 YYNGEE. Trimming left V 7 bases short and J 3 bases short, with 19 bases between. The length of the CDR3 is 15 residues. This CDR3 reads CASFRSGRSYYGYTF. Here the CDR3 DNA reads TGTGCCAGCTTCCGGAGCGGAAGGAGTTACTATGGCTACACCTTC.

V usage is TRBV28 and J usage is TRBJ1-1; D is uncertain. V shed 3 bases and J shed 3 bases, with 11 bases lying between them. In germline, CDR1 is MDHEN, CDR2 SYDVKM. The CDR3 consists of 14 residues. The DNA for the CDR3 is TGTGCCAGCAGTTTGGTGTACGTAGACACTGAAGCTTTCTTT. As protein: CASSLVYVDTEAFF.

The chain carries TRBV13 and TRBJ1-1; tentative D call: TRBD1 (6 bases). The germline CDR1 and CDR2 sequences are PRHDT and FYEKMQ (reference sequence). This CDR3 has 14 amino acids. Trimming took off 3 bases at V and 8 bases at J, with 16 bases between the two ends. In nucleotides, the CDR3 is TGTGCCAGCAGCTTCAGCGGGACGACAGGCGAAGCTTTCTTT. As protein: CASSFSGTTGEAFF.